This TCR beta chain was recovered during a study of blood T cell repertoires in COVID-19. The CDR3 contains 16 residues. The V end lost 0 bases, the J end lost 6 bases, and 19 bases lay between the germline ends. Germline CDR1 is SGHRS and CDR2 is YFSETQ. TCRdb's copy holds only in-frame clones and misses some; the assay was immunoSEQ multiplex PCR. In the table there are about 250,000 clones, 70% to 90% of which are singletons. V and J are TRBV5-1 and TRBJ2-7, with a weak D call TRBD1 (6 bases). The sequence came from a woman in her forties or fifties who had been exposed to COVID-19. What was sequenced was PBMCs or T cells enriched from blood (not recorded which). This CDR3 reads CASSLVPPLQGGEQYF. The CDR3 DNA sequence: TGCGCCAGCAGCTTGGTTCCCCCATTACAGGGCGGCGAGCAGTACTTC.